A single sample gave rise to the 32 T cell receptor beta chains below, sequenced in a study of cytomegalovirus exposure and HLA in healthy donors. The PCR used 60 Vbeta and 13 Jbeta primers. Produced via immunoSEQ multiplex PCR; TCRdb's table is partial and in-frame only. The table lists roughly 100,000 clones, approximately 83% of them singletons. Sequencing was done on a sample of PBMCs. The receptors derive from a female donor in good health and CMV-seropositive.

V gene TRBV25-1 combines with J gene TRBJ1-1; D might be TRBD1 (5 bases). Germline V gives CDR1 MGHDK, CDR2 SYGVNS. CDR3 size: 14 residues. V was trimmed by 3 bases and J by 4 bases, leaving 12 bases between them. Here the CDR3 reads CASSDLIGATEAFF. CDR3 coding DNA: TGTGCCAGCAGTGACCTCATTGGGGCCACTGAAGCTTTCTTT.

The rearrangement uses TRBV5-4 and TRBJ2-7; 8 nucleotides agree with TRBD1. V trimming: 5 bases; J trimming: 4 bases; junction bases outside the gene matches: 5. This CDR3 has 13 amino acids. Per the germline V gene, CDR1 is SGHNT and CDR2 is YYREEE (reference sequence). CDR3 nucleotides: TGTGCCAGCAGTCGGGACAGGCAATACGAGCAGTACTTC. It is translated as CASSRDRQYEQYF.

This chain joins TRBV19 and TRBJ1-2; D might be TRBD1 (6 bases). The CDR3 spans 13 residues. Germline V gives CDR1 LNHDA, CDR2 SQIVND (reference sequence). Trimming left V 6 bases short and J 4 bases short, with 12 bases between. The CDR3 DNA sequence: TGTGCCAGTAGAACCACAGGGATCTATGGCTACACCTTC. Protein: CASRTTGIYGYTF.

The chain is built from TRBV6-5 and TRBJ1-1; a weak D match, TRBD1 (6 bases). Per the germline V gene, CDR1 is MNHEY and CDR2 is SVGAGI. This CDR3 has 15 amino acids. The V end lost 4 bases, the J end lost 1 base, and 13 bases lay between the germline ends. The CDR3 reads CASSSDRNWNTEAFF. In DNA form, the CDR3 reads TGTGCCAGCAGTTCGGACAGAAACTGGAACACTGAAGCTTTCTTT.

CDR3 region: CASSKDRVDEQYF. CDR3 nucleotide sequence: TGTGCCAGCAGTAAGGACAGGGTGGACGAGCAGTACTTC. V is TRBV28 and J is TRBJ2-7, with 8 bases lining up with TRBD1. The CDR3 has 13 amino acids. The junction had 5 bases not matched to a gene; V was cut back by 5 bases and J by 5 bases. Looked up from germline, CDR1 is MDHEN and CDR2 is SYDVKM.

The chain employs TRBV5-1 and TRBJ2-7; D remains ambiguous. Germline V gene lookup returns CDR1 SGHRS and CDR2 YFSETQ. Trimming left V 0 bases short and J 5 bases short, with 6 bases between. The CDR3 covers 12 residues. CDR3 nucleotides: TGCGCCAGCAGCTTGGTGCGTCACGAGCAGTACTTC. This translates into CASSLVRHEQYF.

This chain links TRBV27 with TRBJ2-7; maybe TRBD1 (5 bases). CDR3 size: 15 residues. Per the germline V gene, CDR1 is MNHEY and CDR2 is SMNVEV (reference sequence). Trimming removed 3 bases at V and 0 bases at J, with 12 bases between. This CDR3 is CASSLDGATSYEQYF. For the CDR3, the DNA is TGTGCCAGCAGTTTGGATGGGGCTACCTCCTACGAGCAGTACTTC.

The chain couples TRBV4-1 to TRBJ2-7, with 11 bases aligning to TRBD2. The J segment lost 6 bases and the V segment lost 1 base, leaving 11 bases of the junction unmatched. The CDR3 loop spans 17 amino acids. Germline assignment: CDR1 MGHRA and CDR2 YSYEKL. This chain's CDR3 is CASSQVDMGLAGGEQYF. The CDR3, as DNA: TGCGCCAGCAGCCAAGTAGATATGGGGCTAGCGGGAGGCGAGCAGTACTTC.

The chain joins TRBV5-4 to TRBJ2-2, with TRBD1 identical over 9 bases. V trimming: 2 bases; J trimming: 6 bases; junction bases outside the gene matches: 2. There are 14 residues in the CDR3. Looked up from germline, CDR1 is SGHNT and CDR2 is YYREEE (reference sequence). CDR3 amino acids: CASSLQGAPGELFF. The CDR3 nucleotides read TGTGCCAGCAGCTTACAGGGGGCGCCCGGGGAGCTGTTTTTT.

The chain uses TRBV14 and TRBJ2-7, with 8 positions matching TRBD2. V shed 5 bases, J shed 1 base, and the junction held 7 bases outside the gene matches. Germline lookup yields CDR1 SGHDN and CDR2 FVKESK. This CDR3 is 15 amino acids long. Written as DNA, the CDR3 is TGTGCCAGCAGCGAAAAGCGGGGGCCTTCCTACGAGCAGTACTTC. This translates into CASSEKRGPSYEQYF.

The chain has TRBV5-4 and TRBJ1-5; D is undetermined. Germline-derived CDR1 and CDR2 are SGHNT and YYREEE (reference sequence). The CDR3 spans 14 residues. V lost 1 base and J 4 bases, leaving 9 bases between the germline ends. As DNA, the CDR3 is TGTGCCAGCAGCTTGAGCCCCGTTAATCAGCCCCAGCATTTT. Translation gives CASSLSPVNQPQHF.

The chain is built from TRBV12-5 and TRBJ1-3, with 7 bases aligning to TRBD1. The CDR3 consists of 16 residues. Germline CDR1 LGHNT, CDR2 FRNRAP. Germline trimming cut 0 bases from V and 0 bases from J; bases unmatched to any gene: 2. In DNA, the CDR3 is TGTGCTAGTGGTTTGGTGAGGGGGCTCTCTGGAAACACCATATATTTT. The encoded protein is CASGLVRGLSGNTIYF.

The rearrangement uses TRBV29-1 and TRBJ2-7, with D maybe TRBD1 (5 bases). V was cut by 1 base and J by 6 bases, with 13 bases left in between. Germline CDR1 reads SQVTM; CDR2 reads ANQGSEA. The CDR3 is 13 amino acids. The CDR3 DNA sequence: TGCAGCGTTGAAGCCTTGACAGTTGGCGAGCAGTACTTC. Translating it yields CSVEALTVGEQYF.

The chain links TRBV6-5 to TRBJ2-1; TRBD2 aligns across 9 bases. CDR1 is MNHEY and CDR2 is SVGAGI in the germline V gene. V was clipped by 2 bases and J by 8 bases; unmatched bases: 7. CDR3 length: 15 residues. The CDR3 DNA reads as TGTGCCAGCAGTTACCGGGCTAGCGGGGTAGATGAGCAGTTCTTC. As protein: CASSYRASGVDEQFF.

Only one count was recorded for this clone. The chain recombines TRBV7-6 with TRBJ2-3; no definite D call. Trimming stripped 5 bases from V and 1 base from J, with 10 bases between. Looked up from germline, CDR1 is SGHVS and CDR2 is FNYEAQ. The CDR3 totals 14 residues. CDR3 protein: CASSPARGTDTQYF. In DNA, the CDR3 is TGTGCCAGCAGCCCAGCGAGAGGCACAGATACGCAGTATTTT.

V gene TRBV7-2 combines with J gene TRBJ1-5; 9 bases match TRBD1. V trimming: 2 bases; J trimming: 0 bases; junction bases outside the gene matches: 5. The CDR3 extends over 17 amino acids. Germline values: CDR1 SGHTA, CDR2 FQGNSA. The CDR3 spells CASSLRGQGHSNQPQHF. The CDR3 DNA reads TGTGCCAGCAGCTTACGGGGACAGGGCCATAGCAATCAGCCCCAGCATTTT.

A remark on this clone: Germline and junction disagree at one end, which may indicate a read error. The chain combines TRBV19 with TRBJ1-5; possibly TRBD1 for D (5 bases). The CDR3 extends over 14 amino acids. CDR1 LNHDA and CDR2 SQIVND come from the germline V gene (reference sequence). CDR3 nucleotide sequence: TGTGCCTCCCAGCGGGGGTTTAGCGATCAGCCCCAGCATTTT. Translation: CASQRGFSDQPQHF. The full variable domain, with the rest looked up from reference TRBV19 and TRBJ1-5, is DGGITQSPKYLFRKEGQNVTLSCEQNLNHDAMYWYRQDPGQGLRLIYYSQIVNDFQKGDIAEGYSVSREKKESFPLTVTSAQKNPTAFYLCASQRGFSDQPQHFGDGTRLSIL.

The V gene is TRBV5-1, the J gene TRBJ1-6, with D unresolved. The CDR3 has 14 residues. Trimming shortened V by 2 bases and J by 10 bases, and 13 bases separated the two germline ends. Germline CDR1 reads SGHRS; CDR2 reads YFSETQ. CDR3 residues: CASSFTGLGSPLHF. The CDR3 nucleotides read TGCGCCAGCAGCTTCACGGGATTGGGCTCACCCCTCCACTTT.

The chain combines TRBV10-3 with TRBJ1-2, with a tentative D call TRBD1 (6 bases). There are 14 residues in the CDR3. With 3 bases removed from V and 8 bases from J, the gap between germline ends came to 16 bases. Germline V gene data show CDR1 as ENHRY and CDR2 as SYGVKD. The CDR3 nucleotides read TGTGCCATCAGTGAACGGGGGGCAGGGAACGGCTACACCTTC. Its translation is CAISERGAGNGYTF.

The chain recombines TRBV19 with TRBJ2-2; 8 bases fit TRBD1. V was pared by 1 base and J by 4 bases, with 5 bases of the junction left unmatched. The CDR3 spans 16 residues. Germline lookup yields CDR1 LNHDA and CDR2 SQIVND (reference sequence). In nucleotides, the CDR3 is TGTGCCAGTAGTATAGTAGGACAGGGCGGCACCGGGGAGCTGTTTTTT. Protein: CASSIVGQGGTGELFF.

The genes are TRBV27 and TRBJ1-1; D not certain. V was clipped by 2 bases and J by 11 bases, with 27 bases between them. Germline V gives CDR1 MNHEY, CDR2 SMNVEV (reference sequence). This CDR3 is built from 17 residues. The CDR3 nucleotides are TGTGCCAGCAGTTTAACGTTGACCGCCCGAGGTGCACGGAATGCTTTCTTT. Translated, it gives CASSLTLTARGARNAFF.

The chain combines TRBV2 with TRBJ1-1; D uncertain. V lost 5 bases to trimming and J lost 4 bases, with 8 bases between them. This CDR3 has 12 amino acids. From germline, CDR1 is SNHLY and CDR2 FYNNEI. Here the CDR3 DNA reads TGTGCCAGCAGTCAACTTTTCACTGAAGCTTTCTTT. This translates into CASSQLFTEAFF.

The CDR3 here is CASSLPGTNYEQYF. The CDR3 DNA is TGTGCCAGCAGCTTGCCCGGGACTAACTACGAGCAGTACTTC. This chain joins TRBV5-4 and TRBJ2-7, with 7 bases aligning to TRBD2. Looked up from germline, CDR1 is SGHNT and CDR2 is YYREEE (reference sequence). V lost 1 base and J lost 3; bases outside the gene matches: 4. The CDR3 is made up of 14 amino acids.

V and J are TRBV27 and TRBJ1-4; D gene ambiguous. Trimming took 6 bases from V and 8 from J, leaving 10 bases between them. The CDR3 spans 12 residues. Looked up from germline, CDR1 is MNHEY and CDR2 is SMNVEV (reference sequence). The CDR3 DNA reads TGTGCCAGCAGGAGGATGAACGAAAAACTGTTTTTT. It is translated as CASRRMNEKLFF.

The V gene is TRBV7-9, the J gene TRBJ2-2, with TRBD1 matching over 12 bases. The V gene's germline CDR1 is SEHNR and CDR2 FQNEAQ (reference sequence). With V trimmed by 10 bases and J by 7 bases, 7 bases remained unmatched. CDR3 length equals 14 residues. CDR3 coding DNA: TGTGCCATCGAGGGACAGGGGGCGGTCGGGGAGCTGTTTTTT. It translates to CAIEGQGAVGELFF. The full variable domain, rest sourced from reference TRBV7-9 and TRBJ2-2, is DTGVSQNPRHKITKRGQNVTFRCDPISEHNRLYWYRQTLGQGPEFLTYFQNEAQLEKSRLLSDRFSAERPKGSFSTLEIQRTEQGDSAMYLCAIEGQGAVGELFFGEGSRLTVL.

The V and J genes are TRBV13 and TRBJ2-5; the match to TRBD1 covers 10 bases. TRBJ2-7 matches the DNA end more closely, so the J call is doubtful. Germline assignment: CDR1 PRHDT and CDR2 FYEKMQ (reference sequence). This CDR3 is built from 17 residues. CDR3 protein: CASSLAGSWTGGYEQYF. CDR3 nucleotide sequence: TGTGCCAGCAGCTTAGCCGGTAGCTGGACAGGGGGTTACGAGCAGTACTTC.

The genes are TRBV7-2 and TRBJ2-3, with no clear D. CDR1 SGHTA and CDR2 FQGNSA come from the germline V gene. The germline V and J ends were trimmed by 3 bases and 2 bases, with 3 bases remaining between them. The CDR3 is 12 residues long. CDR3 DNA sequence: TGTGCCAGCAGCTTCTCCACAGATACGCAGTATTTT. Its protein product is CASSFSTDTQYF.

J is TRBJ2-7 and V is TRBV11-3; possibly TRBD2 for D (6 bases). V dropped 0 bases and J dropped 3 bases, with 12 bases sitting between them. CDR1 is SGHNT and CDR2 is YENEEA in the germline V gene. The CDR3 extends over 15 amino acids. The CDR3 is CASSLEGGFGYEQYF. The DNA for the CDR3 is TGTGCCAGCAGCTTAGAGGGGGGTTTCGGCTACGAGCAGTACTTC.

The rearrangement joins TRBV5-1 to TRBJ1-2, with D uncertain. The CDR3 runs 13 residues. V dropped 0 bases and J dropped 2 bases, with 5 bases sitting between them. Looked up from germline, CDR1 is SGHRS and CDR2 is YFSETQ. The DNA of the CDR3 is TGCGCCAGCAGCTTGGACAACAACTATGGCTACACCTTC. As protein: CASSLDNNYGYTF.

The V call is TRBV11-2, the J call TRBJ2-5; 8 nucleotides align to TRBD1. V lost 5 bases and J lost 4; bases outside the gene matches: 9. Germline V CDR1 and CDR2: SGHAT, FQNNGV. The CDR3 consists of 15 residues. Here the CDR3 DNA reads TGTGCCAGCAGCCGGGTTCCAGACAGGGGAGAGACCCAGTACTTC. It encodes CASSRVPDRGETQYF.

The rearrangement joins TRBV5-4 to TRBJ2-1, with TRBD2 matching over 9 bases. Germline CDR1 and CDR2: SGHNT and YYREEE (reference sequence). J gave up 5 bases and V 2 bases, and 8 bases lay outside the gene matches. The CDR3 length is 16 residues. The CDR3 region is CASSFHSGGIHNEQFF. CDR3 in DNA: TGTGCCAGCAGCTTTCATAGCGGGGGTATCCACAATGAGCAGTTCTTC.

This clone was detected a few times. V is TRBV29-1 and J is TRBJ2-1; 10 bases are a match to TRBD2. Germline V CDR1 and CDR2: SQVTM, ANQGSEA. V lost 8 bases, J lost 3 bases, and 7 bases stayed unmatched. The CDR3 covers 14 residues. CDR3 nucleotides: TGCAGCTATTGGACTAGCGGTAACTACAATGAGCAGTTCTTC. Its translation: CSYWTSGNYNEQFF.